The 18 T cell receptor beta chains given below trace back to one sample, sequenced in a study of regulatory T cells in long-lasting Graves disease. Through Arm-PCR of CDR3 regions and iRepertoire HTBI primers, TCR beta libraries were built. TCRdb reanalysed the multiplex PCR reads using MiXCR and keeps one entry per CDR3 protein. The data contain 500,000 to 700,000 distinct CDR3 sequences, about 15% of them seen just once; the ten biggest clones take up around 18%. Time point: newly diagnosed GD, antithyroid drugs for less than 3 months. PBMC RNA was the source of the TCR library. These data were also filed under a second study, of T cells in Graves' hyperthyroidism and ophthalmopathy.

The material sequenced was peripheral blood mononuclear cells (PBMCs), taken at new diagnosis, from a patient treated with antithyroid drugs. These receptors originate from a woman in her twenties or thirties with Graves disease.

This clonotype was observed a few times. The chain has TRBV20-1 and TRBJ1-1, with 7 bases aligning to TRBD1. Germline loops: CDR1 DFQATT, CDR2 SNEGSKA (reference sequence). Trimming removed 2 bases from V and 1 base from J; junction bases left unmatched: 13. The CDR3 sequence is 17 residues long. CDR3 protein: CSARKSDRIPGNTEAFF. For the CDR3, the DNA is TGCAGTGCTAGAAAATCGGACAGGATCCCTGGGAACACTGAAGCTTTCTTT.

This clonotype was seen only a few times. The V call is TRBV20-1, the J call TRBJ2-1; tentative D call: TRBD2 (6 bases). V was shortened by 0 bases and J by 6 bases, with 15 bases between the two germline ends. The CDR3 has 15 amino acids. The germline CDR1 and CDR2 sequences are DFQATT and SNEGSKA (reference sequence). CDR3 amino acids: CSARDGGTVGNEQFF. In DNA form, the CDR3 reads TGCAGTGCTAGAGATGGGGGGACTGTGGGCAATGAGCAGTTCTTC.

The gene calls are TRBV29-1 and TRBJ1-3, with TRBD1 matching over 7 bases. There are 13 residues in the CDR3. V shed 5 bases and J 2 bases; nucleotides not matched to a gene: 3. Germline V gene lookup returns CDR1 SQVTM and CDR2 ANQGSEA. The CDR3 spells CSVLDRAGNTIYF. For the CDR3, the DNA is TGCAGCGTTCTAGACAGGGCTGGAAACACCATATATTTT.

This clonotype was counted at least ten times. The chain recombines TRBV29-1 with TRBJ1-1; 8 nucleotides agree with TRBD1. V trimming: 5 bases; J trimming: 3 bases; junction bases outside the gene matches: 8. Germline V gene sequence: CDR1 SQVTM, CDR2 ANQGSEA. The CDR3 extends over 14 amino acids. The CDR3 sequence is CSVRRTGPYTEAFF. The CDR3, as DNA: TGCAGCGTTAGGAGGACAGGGCCCTACACTGAAGCTTTCTTT.

This clonotype was picked up a small number of times. This chain connects TRBV20-1 to TRBJ1-3; the match to TRBD1 covers 7 bases. V shed 5 bases and J 4 bases; nucleotides not matched to a gene: 2. The CDR3 runs to 12 residues. Germline V gives CDR1 DFQATT, CDR2 SNEGSKA (reference sequence). The CDR3 DNA reads TGCAGTGCTGAGGGGGCGGGAAACACCATATATTTT. Its translation: CSAEGAGNTIYF.

This clonotype was detected a few times. The chain uses TRBV29-1 and TRBJ2-1; 9 nucleotides align to TRBD2. The CDR3 contains 15 residues. CDR1 SQVTM and CDR2 ANQGSEA come from the germline V gene. J was trimmed by 8 bases and V by 2 bases; bases with no gene match: 10. DNA for the CDR3: TGCAGCGTTGAATGGGTCGGCGGGAGGGCCGATGAGCAGTTCTTC. Amino acid sequence: CSVEWVGGRADEQFF.

This clonotype was seen many times. The V and J genes are TRBV9 and TRBJ1-1, with 10 bases aligning to TRBD1. From germline, CDR1 is SGDLS and CDR2 YYNGEE. The CDR3 contains 12 residues. Unmatched junction bases numbered 7, after V lost 3 bases and J lost 14 bases. CDR3 DNA sequence: TGTGCCAGCAGCGGGGGGACAGGGGAGAGCTTCTTT. Protein sequence: CASSGGTGESFF.

Many counts were recorded for this clonotype. The chain couples TRBV28 to TRBJ2-7; a weak D match, TRBD1 (7 bases). CDR1 and CDR2 (germline): MDHEN, SYDVKM. V was trimmed by 10 bases and J by 1 base, leaving 20 bases between them. CDR3 length: 15 amino acids. The CDR3 nucleotides read TGTGCCACCCTAGGGACTTCAGGGGGGTCCTACGAGCAGTACTTC. It is translated as CATLGTSGGSYEQYF.

V gene TRBV14 combines with J gene TRBJ2-7, with 9 bases lining up with TRBD1. The CDR3 has 16 residues. V shed 1 base, J shed 1 base, and the junction held 5 bases outside the gene matches. Germline CDR1 SGHDN, CDR2 FVKESK. The CDR3: CASSQASGQGSYEQYF. The CDR3 bases are TGTGCCAGCAGCCAAGCATCGGGACAGGGTTCCTACGAGCAGTACTTC.

About this clonotype itself: The junction departs from germline at one end; a sequencing error may be responsible. The chain is built from TRBV4-1 and TRBJ1-6; the D is unclear. This CDR3 comprises 14 residues. Per germline, CDR1 MGHRA and CDR2 YSYEKL. CDR3 DNA: TGCGCCAGCAGCGCGGTCTCCAATAATTCACCCCTCCACTTT. Translating it yields CASSAVSNNSPLHF.

The chain joins TRBV20-1 to TRBJ2-3; 12 bases match TRBD1. Germline CDR1 DFQATT, CDR2 SNEGSKA (reference sequence). CDR3 length: 17 amino acids. With 2 bases clipped from V and 0 bases from J, the junction kept 6 bases outside the gene matches. CDR3 nucleotide sequence: TGCAGTGCTAGACCCCGGGACAGGGGGCGAAGCACAGATACGCAGTATTTT. Its translation is CSARPRDRGRSTDTQYF.

This clonotype occurred many times. The chain links TRBV28 to TRBJ2-7; D is possibly TRBD2 (6 bases). The CDR3 has 15 amino acids. Germline lookup yields CDR1 MDHEN and CDR2 SYDVKM. Trimming took off 3 bases at V and 2 bases at J, with 14 bases between the two ends. The CDR3 here is CASSFSLAPPYEQYF. For the CDR3, the DNA is TGTGCCAGCAGTTTTAGTCTAGCGCCGCCCTACGAGCAGTACTTC.

In this sample, this clonotype turned up many times. The chain has TRBV20-1 and TRBJ1-2, with D perhaps TRBD1 (5 bases). Germline V CDR1 and CDR2: DFQATT, SNEGSKA (reference sequence). CDR3 length: 12 residues. The V end was cut by 0 bases, the J end by 6 bases, with 8 bases between. CDR3 DNA: TGCAGTGCTAGAGACAGGGTAGATGGCTACACCTTC. Its translation is CSARDRVDGYTF.

This clonotype was detected ten times or more. This CDR3 is CATSRGSETQYF. For the CDR3, the DNA is TGTGCCACCAGCAGGGGGTCGGAGACCCAGTACTTC. The chain employs TRBV15 and TRBJ2-5; D remains unclear. The germline CDR1 and CDR2 sequences are LNHNV and YYDKDF (reference sequence). The length of the CDR3 is 12 residues. The ends were cut back, 3 bases at V and 5 bases at J, with 7 bases in the middle.

CDR3: CASSPDGTPYSNQPQHF. The CDR3 coding sequence is TGTGCCAGCAGCCCAGACGGGACACCTTATAGCAATCAGCCCCAGCATTTT. V usage is TRBV6-1 and J usage is TRBJ1-5; maybe TRBD1 (6 bases). CDR3 length equals 17 residues. V gave up 6 bases and J gave up 0 bases, with 18 bases separating them. CDR1 and CDR2 (germline): MNHNS, SASEGT.

This rearrangement joins TRBV30 to TRBJ1-2, with TRBD1 matching 7 bases. This CDR3 has 11 residues. Unmatched junction bases numbered 5, after V lost 5 bases and J lost 8 bases. Germline V CDR1 and CDR2: GTSNPN, SVGIG (reference sequence). In DNA form, the CDR3 reads TGTGCCTGGGGAGACAGGGTGGGCTACACCTTC. This translates into CAWGDRVGYTF. Filled out from reference TRBV30 and TRBJ1-2, the complete variable domain reads SQTIHQWPATLVQPVGSPLSLECTVEGTSNPNLYWYRQAAGRGLQLLFYSVGIGQISSEVPQNLSASRPQDRQFILSSKKLLLSDSGFYLCAWGDRVGYTFGSGTRLTVV.

The chain joins TRBV19 to TRBJ1-1; D remains ambiguous. Germline-derived CDR1 and CDR2 are LNHDA and SQIVND (reference sequence). This CDR3 comprises 14 residues. V was clipped by 6 bases and J by 0 bases, with 11 bases between them. The CDR3 DNA follows: TGTGCCAGTAGGGATGGGCAGATGAACACTGAAGCTTTCTTT. This translates into CASRDGQMNTEAFF.

The rearrangement links TRBV27 to TRBJ1-5; possible D gene TRBD1, 5 bases. This CDR3 has 16 amino acids. Germline CDR1 and CDR2: MNHEY and SMNVEV (reference sequence). With 3 bases removed from V and 0 bases from J, the gap between germline ends came to 12 bases. CDR3: CASSLGTPGSNQPQHF. The CDR3 DNA reads TGTGCCAGCAGTTTGGGGACCCCAGGTAGCAATCAGCCCCAGCATTTT.